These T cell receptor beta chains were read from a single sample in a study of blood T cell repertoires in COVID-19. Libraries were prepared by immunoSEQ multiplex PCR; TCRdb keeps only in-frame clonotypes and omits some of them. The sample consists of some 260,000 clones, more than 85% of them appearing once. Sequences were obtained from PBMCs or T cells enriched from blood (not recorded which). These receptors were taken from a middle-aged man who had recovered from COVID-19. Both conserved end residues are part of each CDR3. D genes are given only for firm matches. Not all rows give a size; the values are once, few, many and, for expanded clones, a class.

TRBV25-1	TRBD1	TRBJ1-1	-	TGTGCCAGCAGTGGTGGGACAGGGGCCATGAACACTGAAGCTTTCTTT	CASSGGTGAMNTEAFF
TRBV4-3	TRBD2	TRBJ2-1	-	TGCGCCAGCAGCCAAACCTGGACTAGCGGGAGGGTGTACAATGAGCAGTTCTTC	CASSQTWTSGRVYNEQFF
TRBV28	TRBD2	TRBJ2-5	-	TGTGCCAGCAGTTCCAACCGAGCTTTACTAGCGGGGCAAGAGACCCAGTACTTC	CASSSNRALLAGQETQYF
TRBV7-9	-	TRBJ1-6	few	TGTGCCAGCAGCTTAGTCCAGGGTAATTCACCCCTCCACTTT	CASSLVQGNSPLHF
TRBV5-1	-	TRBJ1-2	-	TGCGCCAGCAGCTTGGGTCAGGCCAACTCTGGCTACACCTTC	CASSLGQANSGYTF
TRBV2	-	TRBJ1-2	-	TGTGCCAGCAGTGAAAGGCCAGGGGTGCGGTATGGCTACACCTTC	CASSERPGVRYGYTF
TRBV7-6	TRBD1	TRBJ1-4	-	TGTGCCAGCAGCTTAGCGGGACAGGGGAATGAAAAACTGTTTTTT	CASSLAGQGNEKLFF
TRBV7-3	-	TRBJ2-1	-	TGTGCCAGCAGCGGGGACATTGGTTTGGTCTCTTTCCATAATGAGCAGTTCTTC	CASSGDIGLVSFHNEQFF
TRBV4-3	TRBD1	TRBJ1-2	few	TGCGCCAGCAGCCGAAAACGGACAGGGTATGGCTACACCTTC	CASSRKRTGYGYTF
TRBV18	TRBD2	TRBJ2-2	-	TGTGCCAGCTCACCATTCGGGGGGGACACCGGGGAGCTGTTTTTT	CASSPFGGDTGELFF
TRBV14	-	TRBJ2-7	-	TGTGCCAGCAGCTCACATCATTCTTCGGGGGTCCTGTTCTCCTACGAGCAGTACTTC	CASSSHHSSGVLFSYEQYF
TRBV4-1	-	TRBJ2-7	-	TGCGCCAGCAGCCAAGATACGGCTAGCGTCGAGCAGTACTTC	CASSQDTASVEQYF
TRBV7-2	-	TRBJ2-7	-	TGTGCCAGCAGCTTATGGGGCCCAGGGGGGTCGTACGAGCAGTACTTC	CASSLWGPGGSYEQYF
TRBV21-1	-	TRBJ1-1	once	TGTGCCAGCAGCGCCGGGGCCAGGGAGGCGATGAACACTGAAGCTTTCTTT	CASSAGAREAMNTEAFF
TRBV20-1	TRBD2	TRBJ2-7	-	TGCAGTGCTAGTCGCGGGAGCGGGTACGAGCAGTACTTC	CSASRGSGYEQYF
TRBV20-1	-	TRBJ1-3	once	TGCAGTGCTAGTAGCGGGTTGGGGCCCATATATTTT	CSASSGLGPIYF
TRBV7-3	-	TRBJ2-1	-	TGTGCCAGCAGCTTATCGTTCTCCTACAATGAGCAGTTCTTC	CASSLSFSYNEQFF
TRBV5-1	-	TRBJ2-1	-	TGCGCCAGCAGCTTAGACGCATTACAGGGCAATGAGCAGTTCTTC	CASSLDALQGNEQFF
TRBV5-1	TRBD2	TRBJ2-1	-	TGCGCCAGCAGCTTGGCCGGTAGCGGGAGGGCCCATGAGCAGTTCTTC	CASSLAGSGRAHEQFF
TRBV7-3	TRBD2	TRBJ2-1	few	TGTGCCAGCAGCTTAGGAACCGGGACTAGCGGGAGGGCCGTGTTCTTC	CASSLGTGTSGRAVFF
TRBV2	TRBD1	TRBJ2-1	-	TGTGCCAGCAGTCCACGGGGTCTGACAGGGATTAACTACAATGAGCAGTTCTTC	CASSPRGLTGINYNEQFF
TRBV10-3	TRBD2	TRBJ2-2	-	TGTGCCGCCAGGGGACTAGCGGGAGGGTTAAACACCGGGGAGCTGTTTTTT	CAARGLAGGLNTGELFF
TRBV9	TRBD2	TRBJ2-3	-	TGTGCCAGCAGCCTGACGACTAGCGGGGGCCGCACAGATACGCAGTATTTT	CASSLTTSGGRTDTQYF
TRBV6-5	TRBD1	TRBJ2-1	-	TGTGCCAGCAGTCATGGGACAGACAATGAGCAGTTCTTC	CASSHGTDNEQFF
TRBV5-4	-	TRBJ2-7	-	TGTGCCAGCAGCACTCCTCAAACCTTCGGCGAGCAGTACTTC	CASSTPQTFGEQYF
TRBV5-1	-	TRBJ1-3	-	TGCGCCAGCAGCTTGGCCAGTGACAGTGGAAACACCATATATTTT	CASSLASDSGNTIYF
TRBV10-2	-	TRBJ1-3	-	TGCGCCACGTCCACAGGAGACTCTGGAAACACCATATATTTT	CATSTGDSGNTIYF
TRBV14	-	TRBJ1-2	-	TGTGCCAGCAGCCAAGATAACGCGGGGGCGCGTGGCTACACCTTC	CASSQDNAGARGYTF
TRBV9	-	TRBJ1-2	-	TGTGCCAGCAGCGTAGTGCCAGGGCCCATCAGTAACTATGGCTACACCTTC	CASSVVPGPISNYGYTF
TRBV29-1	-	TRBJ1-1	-	TGCAGCGTTGAAAGGAGACAGGCCGGTGAAGCTTTCTTT	CSVERRQAGEAFF
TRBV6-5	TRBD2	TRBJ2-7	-	TGTGCCAGCAGTTACTCGACTAGCGGGAGGGCCTACGAGCAGTACTTC	CASSYSTSGRAYEQYF
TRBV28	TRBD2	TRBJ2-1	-	TGTGCCAGCAGCGAATCGGGACTAGCGGGAGGAAGCTCCTACAATGAGCAGTTCTTC	CASSESGLAGGSSYNEQFF
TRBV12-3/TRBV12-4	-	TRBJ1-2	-	TGTGCCAGCAGTTTCGGGGGGCTTAATGGCTACACCTTC	CASSFGGLNGYTF